This is a list of T cell receptor beta chains from one sample in a study of cytomegalovirus exposure and HLA in healthy donors. Only in-frame clones appear in the TCRdb table, and some are missing; sequencing was by immunoSEQ multiplex PCR. This table has roughly 100,000 clones, over 60% appearing once. Sequencing was performed on PBMCs. The origin of the receptors is a male donor in good health and CMV-seropositive. The conserved cysteine and the conserved F or W are not part of the CDR3 here. D genes are given only for firm matches. Expanded clones get a size class; other rows say once, few or many, or leave the size out.

J gene: TRBJ1-2
D gene: .
clone size: .
V gene: TRBV9
CDR3 protein: ASSVGGGDPYERGYT

J gene: TRBJ2-7
D gene: .
clone size: .
V gene: TRBV28
CDR3 protein: ATRGAASYEQY

J gene: TRBJ2-7
D gene: .
clone size: .
V gene: TRBV7-2
CDR3 protein: ASSFSRSASYEQY

J gene: TRBJ2-2
D gene: .
clone size: .
V gene: TRBV4-2
CDR3 protein: ASSQEIRGNTGELF

J gene: TRBJ2-3
D gene: .
clone size: .
V gene: TRBV2
CDR3 protein: ASKVSGAADTQY

J gene: TRBJ1-4
D gene: TRBD1
clone size: few
V gene: TRBV9
CDR3 protein: ASSAQTGGREKLF

J gene: TRBJ2-5
D gene: TRBD1
clone size: .
V gene: TRBV18
CDR3 protein: ASSPGTGSETQY

J gene: TRBJ2-3
D gene: .
clone size: .
V gene: TRBV4-1
CDR3 protein: ASSQVVGADTQY

J gene: TRBJ2-2
D gene: .
clone size: .
V gene: TRBV29-1
CDR3 protein: SVETMDRNTGELF

J gene: TRBJ2-7
D gene: .
clone size: .
V gene: TRBV30
CDR3 protein: AWSVGSSYEQY

J gene: TRBJ2-7
D gene: .
clone size: .
V gene: TRBV13
CDR3 protein: ASSLDPRSYEQY